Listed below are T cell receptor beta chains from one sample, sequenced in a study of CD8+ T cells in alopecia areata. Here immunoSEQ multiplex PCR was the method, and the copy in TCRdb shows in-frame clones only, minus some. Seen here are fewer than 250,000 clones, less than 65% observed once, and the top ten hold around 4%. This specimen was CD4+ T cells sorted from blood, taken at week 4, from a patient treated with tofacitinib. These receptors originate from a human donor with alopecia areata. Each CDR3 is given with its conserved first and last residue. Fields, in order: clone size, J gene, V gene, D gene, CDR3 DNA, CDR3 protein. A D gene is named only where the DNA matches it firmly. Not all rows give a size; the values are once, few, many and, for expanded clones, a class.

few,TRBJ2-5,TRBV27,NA,TGTGCCAGCAGTCCCCTAATGACAGGACACCAAGAGACCCAGTACTTC,CASSPLMTGHQETQYF
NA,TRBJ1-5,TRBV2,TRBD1,TGTGCCAGCACCGGTGGGACAGGGGGAAATCAGCCCCAGCATTTT,CASTGGTGGNQPQHF
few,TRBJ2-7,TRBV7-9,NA,TGTGCCAGCAGCCCATGGTTAGCAAACCGGGACCGAGCCTACGAGCAGTACTTC,CASSPWLANRDRAYEQYF
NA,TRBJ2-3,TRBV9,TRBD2,TGTGCCAGCAGCGTAGCTAGCGGGGGGGGTAATACGCAGTATTTT,CASSVASGGGNTQYF
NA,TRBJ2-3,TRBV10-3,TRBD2,TGTGCCATCAATCCGGGACTAGCGGGGGGGCCACGTAGCACAGATACGCAGTATTTT,CAINPGLAGGPRSTDTQYF
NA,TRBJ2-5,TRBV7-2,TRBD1,TGTGCCAGCAGCCCACGACAGGGGTGGGAGACCCAGTACTTC,CASSPRQGWETQYF
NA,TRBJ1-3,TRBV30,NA,TGTGCCTGGAGTAACTGGGGAGCAACCGGAAACACCATATATTTT,CAWSNWGATGNTIYF
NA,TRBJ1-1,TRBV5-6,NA,TGTGCCAGCAGCCTAGAGGTTAACACTGAAGCTTTCTTT,CASSLEVNTEAFF
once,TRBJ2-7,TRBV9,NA,TGTGCCAGCAGCGCCGGGGACAAGCACCTTTACGAGCAGTACTTC,CASSAGDKHLYEQYF
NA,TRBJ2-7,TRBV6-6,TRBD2,TGTGCCAGCACCGCGACTCGCGGGGGGGCTAACGAGCAGTACTTC,CASTATRGGANEQYF
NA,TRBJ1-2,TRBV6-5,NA,TGTGCCAGCAGTTTAGAGGCCGCATATGGCTACACCTTC,CASSLEAAYGYTF
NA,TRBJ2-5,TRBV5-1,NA,TGCGCCAGCAGCTTGCCGGGTCAGGTCGAGACCCAGTACTTC,CASSLPGQVETQYF
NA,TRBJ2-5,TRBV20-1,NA,TGCAGTGCTACGGAGACCCAGTACTTC,CSATETQYF
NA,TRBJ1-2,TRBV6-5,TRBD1,TGTGCCAGCAGTTTCGGGACAGGGTATGGCTACACCTTC,CASSFGTGYGYTF
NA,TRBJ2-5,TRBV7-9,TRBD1,TGTGCCAGCAGCTTGACCCTAGGACAGGGACAAGAGACCCAGTACTTC,CASSLTLGQGQETQYF
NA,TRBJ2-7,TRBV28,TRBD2,TGTGCCAGCAGTTTATATAGCGGGGGCCCATCCTACGAGCAGTACTTC,CASSLYSGGPSYEQYF
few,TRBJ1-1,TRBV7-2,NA,TGTGCCAGCAGCATACAGGGAATCAACACTGAAGCTTTCTTT,CASSIQGINTEAFF
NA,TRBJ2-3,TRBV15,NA,TGTGCCACATCGAGAGTGGGGGATAGGGATACGCAGTATTTT,CATSRVGDRDTQYF